The T cell receptor (beta chain) described here comes from a study of regulatory T cells in long-lasting Graves disease. Specified time point: newly diagnosed GD, antithyroid drugs for less than 3 months. Extracted PBMC RNA gave rise to the TCR library. This clonotype was detected only a few times. This CDR3 has 14 amino acids. In germline, CDR1 is MNHEY, CDR2 SVGEGT. V lost 4 bases to trimming and J lost 2 bases, with 8 bases between them. Relying on iRepertoire HTBI primers and Arm-PCR of CDR3 regions, the team built TCR beta libraries. TCRdb independently ran MiXCR on the multiplex PCR reads; one entry per CDR3 protein. The table records 350,000 to 450,000 distinct CDR3 sequences, 14% to 15% of them present only once. The same data also went into a second study, on T cells in Graves' hyperthyroidism and ophthalmopathy.

Sequencing used peripheral blood mononuclear cells (PBMCs), obtained at new diagnosis, from a patient treated with antithyroid drugs. The receptor comes from a woman in her thirties with Graves disease. The rearrangement uses TRBV6-2 or TRBV6-3 and TRBJ1-4; perhaps TRBD1 as D (5 bases). DNA of the CDR3: TGTGCCAGCAGTTTACCAGGGACTAATGAAAAACTGTTTTTT. It specifies CASSLPGTNEKLFF.